What follows are 15 T cell receptor beta chains derived from one specimen sequenced in a study of shared clonotypes between healthy human individuals. Some clones are missing from TCRdb's copy, which holds only in-frame ones; the method was immunoSEQ multiplex PCR. In the table there are about 460,000 clones, 70% to 80% of which are singletons. Sequenced sample: PBMCs. The receptors were sampled from a woman in her forties in good health. Some clones in this sample may be carry-over from other donors' samples.

This chain connects TRBV14 to TRBJ2-7; no clear D. CDR3 length equals 14 residues. V was pared by 1 base and J by 5 bases, with 12 bases between. Germline values: CDR1 SGHDN, CDR2 FVKESK. The CDR3 sequence: CASSQVVGLDEQYF. The CDR3 DNA reads TGTGCCAGCAGCCAAGTAGTTGGGTTGGACGAGCAGTACTTC.

This clone was seen more than once but under ten times. The chain links TRBV6-5 to TRBJ2-5; 7 bases line up with TRBD1. Germline V gives CDR1 MNHEY, CDR2 SVGAGI. This CDR3 is built from 16 residues. J gave up 2 bases and V 0 bases, and 6 bases lay outside the gene matches. CDR3 bases: TGTGCCAGCAGTTACTCGGTGTTCAGGGGGCAAGAGACCCAGTACTTC. This gives the protein CASSYSVFRGQETQYF.

This clone was observed a single time. The V call is TRBV14, the J call TRBJ2-7; D is uncertain. The CDR3 sequence is 15 residues long. The V gene lost 2 bases and the J gene lost 2 bases, with 13 bases spanning the gap. Germline assignment: CDR1 SGHDN and CDR2 FVKESK. CDR3: CASSQMWGITYEQYF. The CDR3 DNA sequence: TGTGCCAGCAGCCAAATGTGGGGAATTACCTACGAGCAGTACTTC.

About this clone: The same CDR3 is also encoded by other DNA sequences in this sample. Written as DNA, the CDR3 is TGTGCCAGCAGTCGCGGTAGGGACACTGAAGCTTTCTTT. Residues: CASSRGRDTEAFF. The V and J genes are TRBV6-5 and TRBJ1-1; unclear D gene. The CDR3 is 13 residues long. Germline-derived CDR1 and CDR2 are MNHEY and SVGAGI. Trimming removed 5 bases at V and 3 bases at J, with 10 bases between.

The chain couples TRBV4-3 to TRBJ1-4; 7 bases match TRBD1. CDR1 and CDR2 (germline): LGHNA, YSLEER. The V and J ends lost 4 bases and 4 bases, in that order; junction bases with no gene match: 12. CDR3 length equals 17 residues. CDR3 sequence (DNA): TGCGCCAGCAGCCGAGACCTCAACAGGGGTATTAATGAAAAACTGTTTTTT. Amino acids: CASSRDLNRGINEKLFF.

This chain joins TRBV18 and TRBJ2-3, with 8 bases aligning to TRBD2. The CDR3 has 17 residues. Trimming cost V 1 base and J 2 bases; bases outside gene matches: 8. Germline-derived CDR1 and CDR2 are KGHSH and LQKENI. In DNA form, the CDR3 reads TGTGCCAGCTCACCACAAGGACTAGCATACAACACAGATACGCAGTATTTT. Translating it yields CASSPQGLAYNTDTQYF.

The chain recombines TRBV2 with TRBJ2-5; 7 nucleotides match TRBD2. With the DNA end fitting TRBJ2-7 better, the J assignment may be wrong. Germline-derived CDR1 and CDR2 are SNHLY and FYNNEI. The CDR3 has 14 amino acids. The CDR3 sequence is CASSVQAGPYEQYF. In nucleotides, the CDR3 is TGTGCCAGCAGTGTTCAAGCGGGACCCTACGAGCAGTACTTC.

The V and J genes are TRBV6-1 and TRBJ2-1; D unresolved. The V end lost 1 base, the J end lost 13 bases, and 14 bases lay between the germline ends. CDR3 length equals 13 residues. Germline CDR1 MNHNS, CDR2 SASEGT. The DNA for the CDR3 is TGTGCCAGCAGTGAAGTTGGAGAACAGCGACAGTTCTTC. This encodes CASSEVGEQRQFF.

Only a few counts were recorded for this clone. The chain is built from TRBV6-6 and TRBJ1-2; 7 positions agree with TRBD1. The V gene end was trimmed by 3 bases and the J gene end by 6 bases; junction bases not matched to a gene: 10. This CDR3 has 15 residues. Germline CDR1 reads MNHNY; CDR2 reads SVGAGI (reference sequence). The DNA for the CDR3 is TGTGCCAGCAGTTATCTCGACAGGGCCTCAGATGGCTACACCTTC. Its protein is CASSYLDRASDGYTF.

This clone was seen more than once but under ten times. The chain couples TRBV7-2 to TRBJ2-2; 9 bases are shared with TRBD2. The CDR3 is made up of 17 amino acids. Germline assignment: CDR1 SGHTA and CDR2 FQGNSA. J lost 2 bases, V lost 1 base, and 5 bases had no gene match. The DNA of the CDR3 is TGTGCCAGCAGCTTAGGTCGGCTAGCGGGAAACACCGGGGAGCTGTTTTTT. Translated, it gives CASSLGRLAGNTGELFF.

In this sample, this clone turned up once. Possible read error: a much larger clone is one base away. The chain employs TRBV4-2 and TRBJ2-1; D might be TRBD1 or TRBD2, each matching 5 bases. The germline gives CDR1 LGHNA, CDR2 YNFKEQ. The CDR3 runs 13 residues. This CDR3 reads CANSQVGDNEQFF. The CDR3 coding sequence is TGTGCCAACAGCCAAGTGGGGGACAATGAGCAGTTCTTC.

The V gene is TRBV7-8, the J gene TRBJ2-3; 10 bases are a match to TRBD2. Germline CDR1 is SGHVS and CDR2 is FQNEAQ. V was pared by 6 bases and J by 0 bases, with 6 bases of the junction left unmatched. The CDR3 is 16 residues long. The CDR3 DNA is TGTGCCAGCAGAAGACTAGCGGGTCGTAGCACAGATACGCAGTATTTT. Translation: CASRRLAGRSTDTQYF.

This clone has just one count. The chain is built from TRBV10-3 and TRBJ2-7; perhaps TRBD1 as D (6 bases). V lost 6 bases, J lost 1 base, and 13 bases lay in between. The CDR3 is 14 amino acids. CDR1 and CDR2 from the germline V gene are ENHRY and SYGVKD. The CDR3 nucleotides are TGTGCCATCAGCGTTACAGGGATTTCCTACGAGCAGTACTTC. Translation: CAISVTGISYEQYF.

The rearrangement joins TRBV4-1 to TRBJ2-5, with D hard to call. The CDR3 extends over 17 amino acids. Germline CDR1 is MGHRA and CDR2 is YSYEKL. Trimming shortened V by 2 bases and J by 2 bases, and 18 bases separated the two germline ends. CDR3 loop: CASSQRWDSRSQETQYF. The CDR3, as DNA: TGCGCCAGCAGCCAAAGATGGGATAGCAGGAGTCAAGAGACCCAGTACTTC.

This clone was counted ten times or more. This chain connects TRBV5-1 to TRBJ2-5; 9 nucleotides match TRBD1. V was clipped by 4 bases and J by 5 bases; unmatched bases: 9. Per germline, CDR1 SGHRS and CDR2 YFSETQ. The length of the CDR3 is 15 residues. CDR3 amino acids: CASSNGPGQGETQYF. CDR3 DNA: TGCGCCAGCAGCAACGGCCCGGGACAGGGTGAGACCCAGTACTTC. Supplemented by reference TRBV5-1 and TRBJ2-5, the full variable domain reads KAGVTQTPRYLIKTRGQQVTLSCSPISGHRSVSWYQQTPGQGLQFLFEYFSETQRNKGNFPGRFSGRQFSNSRSEMNVSTLELGDSALYLCASSNGPGQGETQYFGPGTRLLVL.